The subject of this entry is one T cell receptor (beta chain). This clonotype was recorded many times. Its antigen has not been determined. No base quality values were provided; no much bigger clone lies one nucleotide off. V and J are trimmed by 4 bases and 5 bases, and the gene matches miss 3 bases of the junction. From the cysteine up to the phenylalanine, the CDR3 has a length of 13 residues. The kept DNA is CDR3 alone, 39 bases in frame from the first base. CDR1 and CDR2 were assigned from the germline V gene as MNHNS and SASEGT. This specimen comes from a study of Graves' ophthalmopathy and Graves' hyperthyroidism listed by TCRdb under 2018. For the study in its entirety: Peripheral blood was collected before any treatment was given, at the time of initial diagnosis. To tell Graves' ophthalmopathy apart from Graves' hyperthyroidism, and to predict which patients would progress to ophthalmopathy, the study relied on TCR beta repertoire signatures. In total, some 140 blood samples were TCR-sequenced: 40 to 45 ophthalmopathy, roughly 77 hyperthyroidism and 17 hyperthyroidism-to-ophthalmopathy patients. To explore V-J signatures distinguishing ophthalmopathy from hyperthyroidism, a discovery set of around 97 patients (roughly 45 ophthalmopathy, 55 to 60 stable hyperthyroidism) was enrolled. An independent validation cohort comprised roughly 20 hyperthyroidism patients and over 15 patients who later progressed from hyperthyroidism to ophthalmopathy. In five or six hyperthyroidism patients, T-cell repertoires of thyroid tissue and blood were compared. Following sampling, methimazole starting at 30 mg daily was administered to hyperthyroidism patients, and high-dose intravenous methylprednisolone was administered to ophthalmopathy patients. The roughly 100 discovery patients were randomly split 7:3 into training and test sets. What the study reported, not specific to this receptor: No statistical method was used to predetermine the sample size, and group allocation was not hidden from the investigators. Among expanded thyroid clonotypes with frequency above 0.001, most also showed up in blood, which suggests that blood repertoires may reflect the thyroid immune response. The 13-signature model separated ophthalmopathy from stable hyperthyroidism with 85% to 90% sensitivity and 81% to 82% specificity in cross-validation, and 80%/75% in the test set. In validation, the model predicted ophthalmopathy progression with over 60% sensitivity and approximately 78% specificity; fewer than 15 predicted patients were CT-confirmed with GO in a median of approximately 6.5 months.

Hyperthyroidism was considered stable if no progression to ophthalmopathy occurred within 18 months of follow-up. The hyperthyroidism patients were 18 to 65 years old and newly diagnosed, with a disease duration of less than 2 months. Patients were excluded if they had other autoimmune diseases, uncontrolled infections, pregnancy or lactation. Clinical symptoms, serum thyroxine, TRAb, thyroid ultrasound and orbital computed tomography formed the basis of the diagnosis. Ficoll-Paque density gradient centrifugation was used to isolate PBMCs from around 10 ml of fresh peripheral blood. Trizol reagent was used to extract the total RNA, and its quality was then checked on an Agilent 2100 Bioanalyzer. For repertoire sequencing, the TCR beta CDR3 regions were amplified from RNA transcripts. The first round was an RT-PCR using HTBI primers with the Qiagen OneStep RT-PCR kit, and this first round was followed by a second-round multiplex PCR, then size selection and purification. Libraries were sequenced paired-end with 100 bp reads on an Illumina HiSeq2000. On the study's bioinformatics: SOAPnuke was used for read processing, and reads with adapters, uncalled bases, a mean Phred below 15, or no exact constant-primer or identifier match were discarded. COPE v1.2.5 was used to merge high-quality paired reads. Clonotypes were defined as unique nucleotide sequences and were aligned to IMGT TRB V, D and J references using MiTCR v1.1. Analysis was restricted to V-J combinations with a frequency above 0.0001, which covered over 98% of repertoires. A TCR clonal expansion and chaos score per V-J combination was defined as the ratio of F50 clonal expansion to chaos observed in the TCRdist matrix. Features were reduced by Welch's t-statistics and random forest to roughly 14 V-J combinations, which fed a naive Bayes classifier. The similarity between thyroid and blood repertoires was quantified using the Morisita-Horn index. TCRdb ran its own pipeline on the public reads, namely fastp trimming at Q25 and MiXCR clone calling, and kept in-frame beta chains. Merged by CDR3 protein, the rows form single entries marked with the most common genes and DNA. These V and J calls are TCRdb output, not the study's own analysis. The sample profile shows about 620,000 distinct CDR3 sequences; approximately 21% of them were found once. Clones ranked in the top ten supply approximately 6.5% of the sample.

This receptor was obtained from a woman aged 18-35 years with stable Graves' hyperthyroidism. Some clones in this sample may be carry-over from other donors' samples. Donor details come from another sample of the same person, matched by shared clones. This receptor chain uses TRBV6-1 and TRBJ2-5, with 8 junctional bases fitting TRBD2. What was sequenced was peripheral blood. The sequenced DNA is TGTGCCAGCAGTGTGACTAGCGATGAGACCCAGTACTTC. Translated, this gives CASSVTSDETQYF.